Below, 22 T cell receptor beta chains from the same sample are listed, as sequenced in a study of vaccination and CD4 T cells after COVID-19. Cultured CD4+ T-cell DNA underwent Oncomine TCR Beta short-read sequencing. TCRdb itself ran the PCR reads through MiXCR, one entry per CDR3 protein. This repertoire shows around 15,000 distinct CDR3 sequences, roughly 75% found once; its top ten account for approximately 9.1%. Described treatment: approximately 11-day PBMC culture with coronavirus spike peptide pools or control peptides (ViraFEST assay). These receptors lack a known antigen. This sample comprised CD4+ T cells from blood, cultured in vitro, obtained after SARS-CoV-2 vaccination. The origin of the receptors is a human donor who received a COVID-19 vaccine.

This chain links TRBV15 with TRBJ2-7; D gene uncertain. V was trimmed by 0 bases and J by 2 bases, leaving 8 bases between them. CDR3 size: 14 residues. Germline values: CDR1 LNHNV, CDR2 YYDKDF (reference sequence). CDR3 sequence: CATSREGGPYEQYF. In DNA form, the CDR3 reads TGTGCCACCAGCAGAGAAGGCGGTCCCTACGAGCAGTACTTC.

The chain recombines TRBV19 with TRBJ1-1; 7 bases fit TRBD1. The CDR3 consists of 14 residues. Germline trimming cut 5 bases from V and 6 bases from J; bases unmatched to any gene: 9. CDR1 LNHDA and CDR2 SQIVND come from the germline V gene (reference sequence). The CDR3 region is CASSPRQGDPEAFF. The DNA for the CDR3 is TGTGCCAGTAGTCCCCGACAGGGAGACCCTGAAGCTTTCTTT.

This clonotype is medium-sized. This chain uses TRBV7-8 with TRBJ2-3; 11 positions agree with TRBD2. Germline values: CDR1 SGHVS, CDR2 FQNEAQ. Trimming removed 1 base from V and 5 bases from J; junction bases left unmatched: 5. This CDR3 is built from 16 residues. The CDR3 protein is CASSLVSGGAVDTQYF. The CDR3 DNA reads TGTGCCAGCAGCTTAGTTAGCGGGGGGGCCGTAGATACGCAGTATTTT.

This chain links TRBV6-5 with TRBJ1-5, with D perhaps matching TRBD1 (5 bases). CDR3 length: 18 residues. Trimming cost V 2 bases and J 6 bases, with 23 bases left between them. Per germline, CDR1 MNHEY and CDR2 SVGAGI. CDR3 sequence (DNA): TGTGCCAGCAGTTACCGCACCATAGGGACCCTAATAGGTCAGCCCCAGCATTTT. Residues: CASSYRTIGTLIGQPQHF.

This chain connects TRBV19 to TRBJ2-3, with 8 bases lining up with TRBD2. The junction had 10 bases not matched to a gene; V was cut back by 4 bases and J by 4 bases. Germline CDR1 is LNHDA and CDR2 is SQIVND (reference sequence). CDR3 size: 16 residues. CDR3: CASSKRTGGPSDTQYF. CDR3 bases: TGTGCCAGTAGTAAGCGAACGGGGGGGCCCTCAGATACGCAGTATTTT.

CDR3 coding DNA: TGCAGTGCTAGGAAAAATACAGGGGGCTCGGAAGGCTACACCTTC. Encoded protein: CSARKNTGGSEGYTF. The chain has TRBV20-1 and TRBJ1-2; 9 bases are a match to TRBD1. J was trimmed by 8 bases and V by 3 bases; bases with no gene match: 13. Per germline, CDR1 DFQATT and CDR2 SNEGSKA (reference sequence). CDR3 length equals 15 residues.

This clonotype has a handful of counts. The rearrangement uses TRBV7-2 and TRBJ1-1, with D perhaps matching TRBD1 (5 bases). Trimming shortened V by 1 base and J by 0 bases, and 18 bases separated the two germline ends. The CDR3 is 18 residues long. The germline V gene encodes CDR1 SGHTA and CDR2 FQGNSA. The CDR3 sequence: CASSLGAAGFVLNTEAFF. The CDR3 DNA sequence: TGTGCCAGCAGCTTAGGCGCTGCAGGGTTCGTCTTGAACACTGAAGCTTTCTTT.

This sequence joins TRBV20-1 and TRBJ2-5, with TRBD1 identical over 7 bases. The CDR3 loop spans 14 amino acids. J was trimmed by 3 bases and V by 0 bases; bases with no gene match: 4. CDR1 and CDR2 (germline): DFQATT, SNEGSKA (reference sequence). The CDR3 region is CSARDWQGEETQYF. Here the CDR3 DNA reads TGCAGTGCTAGAGATTGGCAGGGGGAAGAGACCCAGTACTTC.

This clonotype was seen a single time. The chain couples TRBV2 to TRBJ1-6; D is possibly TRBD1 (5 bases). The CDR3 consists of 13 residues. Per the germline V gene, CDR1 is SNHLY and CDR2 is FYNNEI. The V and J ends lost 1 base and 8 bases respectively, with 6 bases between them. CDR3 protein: CASSEEGYSPLHF. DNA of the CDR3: TGTGCCAGCAGTGAAGAGGGGTATTCACCCCTCCACTTT.

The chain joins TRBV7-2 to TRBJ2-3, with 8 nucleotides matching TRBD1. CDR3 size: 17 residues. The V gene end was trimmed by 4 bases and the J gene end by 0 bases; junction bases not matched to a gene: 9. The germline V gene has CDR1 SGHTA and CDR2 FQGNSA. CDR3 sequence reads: CASSSGTGYTSTDTQYF. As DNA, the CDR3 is TGTGCCAGCAGCTCCGGGACAGGTTATACTAGCACAGATACGCAGTATTTT.

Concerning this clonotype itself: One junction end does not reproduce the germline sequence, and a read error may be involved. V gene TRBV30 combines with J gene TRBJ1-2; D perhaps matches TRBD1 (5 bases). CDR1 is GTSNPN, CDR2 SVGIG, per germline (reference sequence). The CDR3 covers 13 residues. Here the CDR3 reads CAWSHDRHYDYTF. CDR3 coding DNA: TGTGCCTGGAGTCACGACAGACACTATGACTACACCTTC.

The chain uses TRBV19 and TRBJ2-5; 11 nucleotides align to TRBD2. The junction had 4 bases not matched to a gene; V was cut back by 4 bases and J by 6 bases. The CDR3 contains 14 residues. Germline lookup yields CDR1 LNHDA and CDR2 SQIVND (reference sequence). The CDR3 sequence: CASSNSGGAKTQYF. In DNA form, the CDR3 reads TGTGCCAGTAGTAATAGCGGGGGGGCGAAGACCCAGTACTTC.

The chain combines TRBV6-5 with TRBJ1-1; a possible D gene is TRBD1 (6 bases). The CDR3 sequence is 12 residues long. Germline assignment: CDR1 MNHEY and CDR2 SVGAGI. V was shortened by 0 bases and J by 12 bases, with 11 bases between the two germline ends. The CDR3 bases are TGTGCCAGCAGTTACTCCGAGGGGGGTACTTTCTTT. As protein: CASSYSEGGTFF.

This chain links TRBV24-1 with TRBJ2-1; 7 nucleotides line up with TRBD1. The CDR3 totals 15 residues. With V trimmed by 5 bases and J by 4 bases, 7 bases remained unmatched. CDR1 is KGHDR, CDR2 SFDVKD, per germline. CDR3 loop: CATSGDWDSYNEQFF. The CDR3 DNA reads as TGTGCCACCAGTGGGGATTGGGACAGTTACAATGAGCAGTTCTTC.

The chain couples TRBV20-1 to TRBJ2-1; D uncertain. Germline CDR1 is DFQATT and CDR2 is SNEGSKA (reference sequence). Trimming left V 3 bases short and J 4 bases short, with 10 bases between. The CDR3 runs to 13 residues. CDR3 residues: CSASRVAYNEQFF. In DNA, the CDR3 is TGCAGTGCTAGCCGCGTGGCATACAATGAGCAGTTCTTC.

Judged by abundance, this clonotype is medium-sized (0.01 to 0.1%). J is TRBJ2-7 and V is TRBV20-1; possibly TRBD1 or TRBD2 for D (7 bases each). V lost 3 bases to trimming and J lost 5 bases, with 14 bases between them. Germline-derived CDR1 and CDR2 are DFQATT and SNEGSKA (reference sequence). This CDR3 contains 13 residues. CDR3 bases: TGCAGTGCTAGGCTACAGGGGAGGGACGAGCAGTACTTC. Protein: CSARLQGRDEQYF.

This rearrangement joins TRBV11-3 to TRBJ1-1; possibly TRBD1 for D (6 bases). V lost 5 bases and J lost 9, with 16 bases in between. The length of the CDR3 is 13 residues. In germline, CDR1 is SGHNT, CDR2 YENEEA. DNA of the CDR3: TGTGCCAGCAGCCCCCCGGGACAAAGTAAAGCTTTCTTT. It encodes CASSPPGQSKAFF.

The CDR3 is CASSLVVGGPETQYF. The CDR3 coding sequence is TGTGCCAGCAGCTTAGTTGTGGGGGGGCCGGAGACCCAGTACTTC. The rearrangement links TRBV7-6 to TRBJ2-5; a weak D match, TRBD2 (7 bases). Trimming removed 1 base at V and 5 bases at J, with 14 bases between. The CDR3 is made up of 15 amino acids. Germline V gene lookup returns CDR1 SGHVS and CDR2 FNYEAQ.

The CDR3 loop is CASSIDSGRQPQHF. The CDR3 DNA follows: TGTGCCAGTAGTATAGACTCGGGGCGGCAGCCCCAGCATTTT. V and J are TRBV19 and TRBJ1-5; weak D call: TRBD1 (5 bases). The CDR3 consists of 14 residues. The V gene lost 0 bases and the J gene lost 7 bases, with 10 bases spanning the gap. Looked up from germline, CDR1 is LNHDA and CDR2 is SQIVND (reference sequence). Variable domain in full (rest from reference TRBV19 and TRBJ1-5): DGGITQSPKYLFRKEGQNVTLSCEQNLNHDAMYWYRQDPGQGLRLIYYSQIVNDFQKGDIAEGYSVSREKKESFPLTVTSAQKNPTAFYLCASSIDSGRQPQHFGDGTRLSIL.

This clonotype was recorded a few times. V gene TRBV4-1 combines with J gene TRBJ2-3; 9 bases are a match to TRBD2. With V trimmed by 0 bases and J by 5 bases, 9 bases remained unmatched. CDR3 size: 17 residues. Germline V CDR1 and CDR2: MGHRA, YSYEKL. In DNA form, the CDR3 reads TGCGCCAGCAGCCAAGATGGCGGGGGGGCTTGGTTAGATACGCAGTATTTT. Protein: CASSQDGGGAWLDTQYF.

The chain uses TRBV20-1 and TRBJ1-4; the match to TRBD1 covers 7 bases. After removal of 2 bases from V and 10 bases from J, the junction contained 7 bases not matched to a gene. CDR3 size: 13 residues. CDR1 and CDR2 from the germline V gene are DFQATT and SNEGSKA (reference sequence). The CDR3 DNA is TGCAGTGCTAGACCGGGACAGAGCGTAAAACTGTTTTTT. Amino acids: CSARPGQSVKLFF.

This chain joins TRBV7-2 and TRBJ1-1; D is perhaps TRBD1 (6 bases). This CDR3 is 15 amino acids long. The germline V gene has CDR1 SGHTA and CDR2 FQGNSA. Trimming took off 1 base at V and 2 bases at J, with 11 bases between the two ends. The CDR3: CASSLVARGNTEAFF. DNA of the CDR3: TGTGCCAGCAGCTTAGTAGCCAGGGGTAACACTGAAGCTTTCTTT.